Below, 25 T cell receptor beta chains from the same sample are listed, as sequenced in a study of vaccination and CD4 T cells after COVID-19. Researchers used the Oncomine TCR Beta short-read assay to sequence DNA from cultured CD4+ T cells. TCRdb redid the calling of the PCR reads with MiXCR, one entry per CDR3 protein. Found here are around 21,000 distinct CDR3 sequences, around 50% of them singletons; the top ten hold 6.5% to 9%. These receptors' antigens are unknown. Indicated treatment: approximately 11-day PBMC culture with coronavirus spike peptide pools or control peptides (ViraFEST assay). Material: CD4+ T cells from blood, cultured in vitro. These receptors were collected from a human donor who had recovered from COVID-19.

The table lists this clonotype with a few counts. The V and J genes are TRBV28 and TRBJ1-5; 8 bases map to TRBD1. The CDR3 is made up of 15 amino acids. J gave up 4 bases and V 6 bases, and 8 bases lay outside the gene matches. Germline V lookup: CDR1 MDHEN, CDR2 SYDVKM. The DNA for the CDR3 is TGTGCCAGCAGCCGTCCGGGACAGGTAAATCAGCCCCAGCATTTT. Translated: CASSRPGQVNQPQHF. Looking up the rest from reference TRBV28 and TRBJ1-5 gives the full variable domain: DVKVTQSSRYLVKRTGEKVFLECVQDMDHENMFWYRQDPGLGLRLIYFSYDVKMKEKGDIPEGYSVSREKKERFSLILESASTNQTSMYLCASSRPGQVNQPQHFGDGTRLSIL.

The chain uses TRBV20-1 and TRBJ2-7; 11 bases match TRBD1. The germline gives CDR1 DFQATT, CDR2 SNEGSKA (reference sequence). This CDR3 contains 13 residues. V was clipped by 6 bases and J by 7 bases; unmatched bases: 8. CDR3 in DNA: TGCAGTGCGGATGGACAGGGGGCGAGAGAGCAGTACTTC. Translation: CSADGQGAREQYF.

This rearrangement joins TRBV7-9 to TRBJ2-1; 8 nucleotides line up with TRBD2. The CDR3 is made up of 15 amino acids. V dropped 2 bases and J dropped 9; count of bases not matched to a gene: 9. CDR1 SEHNR and CDR2 FQNEAQ come from the germline V gene (reference sequence). This CDR3 is CASSLLGRAGGEQFF. CDR3 nucleotide sequence: TGTGCCAGCAGCTTACTCGGGAGGGCCGGGGGTGAGCAGTTCTTC.

CDR3 nucleotide sequence: TGTGCCAGCAGTGAAAGGGCAGGGCAGCCCCAGCATTTT. Its translation: CASSERAGQPQHF. The genes are TRBV2 and TRBJ1-5; a weak D match, TRBD1 (5 bases). The CDR3 contains 13 residues. V was cut by 2 bases and J by 7 bases, with 9 bases left in between. Germline loops: CDR1 SNHLY, CDR2 FYNNEI.

This clonotype has only one observation. The rearrangement links TRBV4-1 to TRBJ1-2; a weak D match, TRBD1 (5 bases). Germline assignment: CDR1 MGHRA and CDR2 YSYEKL. The CDR3 is 15 amino acids. V gave up 0 bases and J gave up 8 bases, with 16 bases separating them. The chain's CDR3 is CASSQELAGVGGYTF. CDR3 nucleotides: TGCGCCAGCAGCCAAGAGCTGGCGGGGGTCGGGGGCTACACCTTC.

The rearrangement uses TRBV24-1 and TRBJ2-3; D is unresolved. CDR1 is KGHDR and CDR2 is SFDVKD in the germline V gene. The CDR3 covers 12 residues. V was shortened by 8 bases and J by 6 bases, with 11 bases between the two germline ends. In nucleotides, the CDR3 is TGTGCCACCAAGGGTGTGGGGGATACGCAGTATTTT. Translated: CATKGVGDTQYF.

This sequence joins TRBV14 and TRBJ1-1; 8 nucleotides line up with TRBD1. J gave up 1 base and V 4 bases, and 5 bases lay outside the gene matches. The CDR3 has 15 amino acids. The V gene's germline CDR1 is SGHDN and CDR2 FVKESK. CDR3 region: CASSPRQGSNTEAFF. CDR3 sequence (DNA): TGTGCCAGCAGCCCGCGACAGGGGTCGAACACTGAAGCTTTCTTT.

The rearrangement uses TRBV15 and TRBJ1-3; the D gene is possibly TRBD1 (5 bases). Germline values: CDR1 LNHNV, CDR2 YYDKDF (reference sequence). The CDR3 is made up of 16 amino acids. The V and J ends lost 0 bases and 0 bases respectively, with 9 bases between them. This CDR3 reads CATSRDEGSSGNTIYF. CDR3 DNA: TGTGCCACCAGCAGAGATGAGGGGAGCTCTGGAAACACCATATATTTT.

The chain links TRBV15 to TRBJ1-3; D not resolved. The germline V gene has CDR1 LNHNV and CDR2 YYDKDF (reference sequence). The CDR3 has 14 amino acids. Trimming removed 0 bases from V and 6 bases from J, with 9 bases in between. This chain's CDR3 is CATSRDKWENTIYF. DNA for the CDR3: TGTGCCACCAGCAGAGATAAGTGGGAAAACACCATATATTTT.

CDR3 sequence: CASGSGQGFGYTF. CDR3 nucleotides: TGTGCCAGCGGGTCGGGACAGGGGTTTGGCTACACCTTC. The gene calls are TRBV27 and TRBJ1-2, with 10 nucleotides matching TRBD1. CDR1 is MNHEY and CDR2 is SMNVEV in the germline V gene (reference sequence). The CDR3 is made up of 13 amino acids. J was trimmed by 7 bases and V by 8 bases; bases with no gene match: 7.

The genes are TRBV5-1 and TRBJ1-6, with 7 bases identical to TRBD1. The germline V gene encodes CDR1 SGHRS and CDR2 YFSETQ. The CDR3 sequence is 14 residues long. V shed 4 bases, J shed 9 bases, and the junction held 7 bases outside the gene matches. CDR3 nucleotide sequence: TGCGCCAGCAGCCCAGAGGGGGCGCGTTCACCCCTCCACTTT. Translating gives CASSPEGARSPLHF.

There are a few counts of this clonotype. CDR3: CASSRWRGPGETQYF. For the CDR3, the DNA is TGTGCCAGCTCCCGGTGGCGGGGTCCGGGAGAGACCCAGTACTTC. The V and J genes are TRBV6-1 and TRBJ2-5; weak D call: TRBD2 (6 bases). CDR1 and CDR2 from the germline V gene are MNHNS and SASEGT. Trimming left V 8 bases short and J 4 bases short, with 20 bases between. CDR3 length: 15 amino acids.

The V call is TRBV2, the J call TRBJ1-6; D call uncertain. Germline loops: CDR1 SNHLY, CDR2 FYNNEI. The CDR3 consists of 13 residues. Trimming took 7 bases from V and 1 from J, leaving 5 bases between them. This CDR3 reads CASKWSYNSPLHF. For the CDR3, the DNA is TGTGCCAGCAAGTGGTCCTATAATTCACCCCTCCACTTT.

The rearrangement joins TRBV10-1 to TRBJ1-1; maybe TRBD1 (6 bases). The CDR3 covers 15 residues. The V gene's germline CDR1 is WNHNN and CDR2 SYGVQD (reference sequence). V lost 0 bases and J 8 bases, leaving 16 bases between the germline ends. The CDR3 spells CASSESTLGGSEAFF. CDR3 nucleotide sequence: TGCGCCAGCAGTGAGTCGACCCTTGGGGGCTCAGAAGCTTTCTTT.

V usage is TRBV7-2 and J usage is TRBJ2-4; no definite D call. Trimming cost V 2 bases and J 11 bases, with 10 bases left between them. This CDR3 has 12 residues. The germline gives CDR1 SGHTA, CDR2 FQGNSA. CDR3 in DNA: TGTGCCAGCAGCTTATTCCCCGGTCTTCAGTACTTC. Its protein product is CASSLFPGLQYF.

This clonotype has more than one count but fewer than ten. This chain joins TRBV19 and TRBJ1-1; 7 bases map to TRBD1. V was pared by 0 bases and J by 6 bases, with 7 bases of the junction left unmatched. Germline CDR1 is LNHDA and CDR2 is SQIVND (reference sequence). This CDR3 spans 15 amino acids. The CDR3 is CASSIDDREFAEAFF. The CDR3 DNA follows: TGTGCCAGTAGTATAGATGACAGGGAGTTTGCTGAAGCTTTCTTT. Based on the CDR3 plus reference TRBV19 and TRBJ1-1, the full variable domain is DGGITQSPKYLFRKEGQNVTLSCEQNLNHDAMYWYRQDPGQGLRLIYYSQIVNDFQKGDIAEGYSVSREKKESFPLTVTSAQKNPTAFYLCASSIDDREFAEAFFGQGTRLTVV.

J is TRBJ1-5 and V is TRBV12-3 or TRBV12-4; D unresolved. With 1 base removed from V and 6 bases from J, the gap between germline ends came to 7 bases. The CDR3 is 13 residues long. DNA for the CDR3: TGTGCCAGCAGTTTAGGGGGAAGTCAGCCCCAGCATTTT. Residues: CASSLGGSQPQHF.

This clonotype was seen only a few times. V gene TRBV27 combines with J gene TRBJ1-1; D is ambiguous. The germline V gene has CDR1 MNHEY and CDR2 SMNVEV (reference sequence). Deletions cut 0 bases from V and 3 bases from J, with 8 bases between. The CDR3 runs 14 residues. In nucleotides, the CDR3 is TGTGCCAGCAGTTTATCAGGCAGCCACACTGAAGCTTTCTTT. Protein sequence: CASSLSGSHTEAFF.

This clonotype was recorded only once. The rearrangement uses TRBV4-2 and TRBJ1-6; D remains unclear. V was pared by 3 bases and J by 8 bases, with 8 bases between. The CDR3 sequence is 13 residues long. From germline, CDR1 is LGHNA and CDR2 YNFKEQ. The CDR3 loop is CASSQESYSPLHF. The CDR3 coding sequence is TGTGCCAGCAGCCAGGAGTCCTATTCACCCCTCCACTTT.

V gene TRBV21-1 combines with J gene TRBJ1-2; TRBD1 is the table's D call, not checked against the DNA. TRBV21-1 is marked as a pseudogene. The CDR3 consists of 13 residues. DNA of the CDR3: TGTGCCAGCAGCATAACAGGGGGCTATGGCTACACCTTC. Residues: CASSITGGYGYTF.

This clonotype occurred a few times. The rearrangement links TRBV20-1 to TRBJ1-1; D possibly corresponds to TRBD1 (5 bases). The germline CDR1 and CDR2 sequences are DFQATT and SNEGSKA (reference sequence). This CDR3 has 15 amino acids. V shed 1 base and J shed 1 base, with 13 bases lying between them. The CDR3 DNA sequence: TGCAGTGCTAGAGGCTATCACACAGGGAACACTGAAGCTTTCTTT. The encoded protein is CSARGYHTGNTEAFF.

This clonotype occurred a few times. This chain joins TRBV4-2 and TRBJ2-2, with D hard to call. CDR1 LGHNA and CDR2 YNFKEQ come from the germline V gene. Trimming removed 0 bases from V and 1 base from J, with 6 bases in between. The CDR3 is made up of 15 amino acids. The CDR3 is CASSQEHQNTGELFF. CDR3 nucleotide sequence: TGTGCCAGCAGCCAAGAACACCAGAACACCGGGGAGCTGTTTTTT.

The chain has TRBV27 and TRBJ2-7; the match to TRBD1 covers 10 bases. Unmatched junction bases numbered 8, after V lost 4 bases and J lost 5 bases. This CDR3 has 15 amino acids. In germline, CDR1 is MNHEY, CDR2 SMNVEV (reference sequence). The CDR3 sequence is CASSSPGQGTHEQYF. DNA of the CDR3: TGTGCCAGCAGTTCCCCGGGACAGGGGACTCACGAGCAGTACTTC.

This clonotype was counted between two and nine times. The V call is TRBV11-2, the J call TRBJ1-2; TRBD1 might be the D (5 bases). Trimming took off 5 bases at V and 9 bases at J, with 13 bases between the two ends. CDR3 length: 12 amino acids. CDR1 and CDR2 (germline): SGHAT, FQNNGV. Here the CDR3 reads CASSHDSYRYTF. CDR3 nucleotides: TGTGCCAGCAGCCACGACAGCTACCGCTACACCTTC.

The gene calls are TRBV6-1 and TRBJ2-1, with a weak D call TRBD2 (5 bases). V was pared by 6 bases and J by 0 bases, with 12 bases between. This CDR3 contains 15 residues. CDR1 MNHNS and CDR2 SASEGT come from the germline V gene. DNA for the CDR3: TGTGCCAGCAGGCTAGCTGAGTACTCCTACAATGAGCAGTTCTTC. Its protein product is CASRLAEYSYNEQFF.